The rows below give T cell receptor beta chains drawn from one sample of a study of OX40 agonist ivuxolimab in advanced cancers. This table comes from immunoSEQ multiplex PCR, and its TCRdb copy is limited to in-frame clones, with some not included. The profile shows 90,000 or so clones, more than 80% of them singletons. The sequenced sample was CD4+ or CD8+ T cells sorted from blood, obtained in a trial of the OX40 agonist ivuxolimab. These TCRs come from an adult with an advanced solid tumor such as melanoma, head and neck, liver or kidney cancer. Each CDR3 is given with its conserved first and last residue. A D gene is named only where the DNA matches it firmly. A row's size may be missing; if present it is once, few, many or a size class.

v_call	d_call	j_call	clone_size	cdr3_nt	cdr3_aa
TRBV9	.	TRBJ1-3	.	TGTGCCAGCAGCGCCCAGGGGAACTCTGGAAACACCATATATTTT	CASSAQGNSGNTIYF
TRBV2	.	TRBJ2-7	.	TGTGCCAGCAGTGAAGTGGACTCCGGGGGCGAGCAGTACTTC	CASSEVDSGGEQYF
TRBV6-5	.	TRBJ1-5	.	TGTGCCAGCAGTTACCCCGGTCAGCCCCAGCATTTT	CASSYPGQPQHF
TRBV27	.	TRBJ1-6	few	TGTGCCAGCAGTTTATCCTCGGGGGCCCTCCACTTT	CASSLSSGALHF
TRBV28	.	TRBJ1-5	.	TGTGCCAGCAGCCCTGAGGCCCACAGGGTGGATCAGCCCCAGCATTTT	CASSPEAHRVDQPQHF
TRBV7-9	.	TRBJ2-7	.	TGTGCCAGCAGCCCCGGGGCCCTCTACGAGCAGTACTTC	CASSPGALYEQYF
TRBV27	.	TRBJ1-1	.	TGTGCCAGCAGTTCCTTCGGGGCCATGAACACTGAAGCTTTCTTT	CASSSFGAMNTEAFF
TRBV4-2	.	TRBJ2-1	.	TGTGCCAGCAGCCAAGTACTAGAGGGGAGCTCCTACAATGAGCAGTTCTTC	CASSQVLEGSSYNEQFF
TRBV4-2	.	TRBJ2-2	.	TGTGCCAGCAGCCAGAGTGACATAACGAACACCGGGGAGCTGTTTTTT	CASSQSDITNTGELFF
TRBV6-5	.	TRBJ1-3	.	TGTGCCGTACGGGGGCAAGGTTCGGGCGGAAACACCATATATTTT	CAVRGQGSGGNTIYF
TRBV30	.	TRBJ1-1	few	TGTGCCTGGAGTGTAGGGAAGAAGGCTTTCTTT	CAWSVGKKAFF
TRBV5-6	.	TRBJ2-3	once	TGTGCCAGCAGCTTGTCGGATACGCAGTATTTT	CASSLSDTQYF
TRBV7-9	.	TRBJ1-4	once	TGTGCCAGCAGCGGAACAGGGTCAAATGAAAAACTGTTTTTT	CASSGTGSNEKLFF
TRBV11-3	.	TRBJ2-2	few	TGTGCCAGCAGCTATTACCCCGGGGAGCTGTTTTTT	CASSYYPGELFF
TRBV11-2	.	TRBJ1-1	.	TGTGCCAGCAGCTTAGACCCAGGGCTCTCCCCTGAAGCTTTCTTT	CASSLDPGLSPEAFF
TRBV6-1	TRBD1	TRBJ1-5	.	TGTGCCAGCAGTGAGTGGACAGGGGTGGGACAGCCCCAGCATTTT	CASSEWTGVGQPQHF
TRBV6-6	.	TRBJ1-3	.	TGTGCCAGCAGTTCCTTCGCTTCTGGAAACACCATATATTTT	CASSSFASGNTIYF
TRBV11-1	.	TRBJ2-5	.	TGTGCCAGCAGCTTAGACGATGAAGAGACCCAGTACTTC	CASSLDDEETQYF
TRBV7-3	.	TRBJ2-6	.	TGTGCCAGCAGCCCCCGGGACTCTGGGGCCAACGTCCTGACTTTC	CASSPRDSGANVLTF
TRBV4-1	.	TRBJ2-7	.	TGCGCCAGCAGCCAAGAACAGGGTGGCGAGCAGTACTTC	CASSQEQGGEQYF
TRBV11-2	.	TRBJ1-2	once	TGTGCCAGCAGCTTAGGGGCAGGGAGTGGCTACACCTTC	CASSLGAGSGYTF
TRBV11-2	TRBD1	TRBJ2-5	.	TGTGCCAGCAGCGGGGGACAGGGACCACAAGAGACCCAGTACTTC	CASSGGQGPQETQYF
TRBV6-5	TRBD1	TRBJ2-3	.	TGTGCCAGCAGTTGGGGACAGGGGGTAACAGATACGCAGTATTTT	CASSWGQGVTDTQYF
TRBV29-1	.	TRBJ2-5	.	TGCAGCGTCGCTATCCAAGAGACCCAGTACTTC	CSVAIQETQYF
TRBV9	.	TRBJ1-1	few	TGTGCCAGCAGCGGGGACTGGGGGCAAGAAGCTTTCTTT	CASSGDWGQEAFF
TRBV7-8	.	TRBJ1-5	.	TGTGCCAGCAGCTTAGGGACACCCAATCAGCCCCAGCATTTT	CASSLGTPNQPQHF